Presented here are 27 T cell receptor beta chains from one specimen sequenced in a study of tumor-infiltrating lymphocytes in primary liver carcinoma. With a constant-region primer, TCR beta cDNA was made from roughly 500 ng of total RNA. Researchers made the TCR beta libraries by running three nested multiplex PCR rounds with slightly modified ARM-PCR. Amplification in the first two PCR rounds was performed using TRBV1-TRBV30 forward primers and a C-beta reverse primer for 10 cycles each. TCRdb used MiXCR to reprocess the multiplex PCR reads, holding one entry per CDR3 protein. The sample includes around 210,000 distinct CDR3 sequences, approximately 64% of them seen just once. Unsorted whole blood yielded the blood RNA, and germline DNA was also extracted. Sequencing was done on a sample of peripheral blood. The receptors shown here come from a woman aged 60-75 years with primary liver carcinoma and hepatitis B virus infection.

This clonotype has a handful of counts. The chain joins TRBV7-9 to TRBJ2-7; 8 bases are a match to TRBD1. CDR1 is SEHNR, CDR2 FQNEAQ, per germline (reference sequence). Germline trimming cut 3 bases from V and 1 base from J; bases unmatched to any gene: 5. CDR3 length: 15 residues. CDR3 residues: CASSFLTGASYEQYF. The DNA for the CDR3 is TGTGCCAGCAGCTTCTTGACAGGGGCATCCTACGAGCAGTACTTC.

About this clonotype itself: One end of the junction fails to match germline, which may point to a read error. This chain links TRBV11-2 with TRBJ2-3, with 11 bases fitting TRBD2. The CDR3 extends over 17 amino acids. CDR1 SGHAT and CDR2 FQNNGV come from the germline V gene. The chain's CDR3 is CANSWSLAGVRKDTQYF. Written as DNA, the CDR3 is TGTGCCAACAGCTGGTCACTAGCGGGAGTAAGGAAAGATACGCAGTATTTT.

This clonotype has a count of ten or more. This chain joins TRBV10-2 and TRBJ2-7, with 10 nucleotides matching TRBD2. The germline V gene has CDR1 WSHSY and CDR2 SAAADI. Trimming at V came to 4 bases and at J to 5 bases, leaving 5 bases not matched to a gene. The CDR3 spans 14 residues. CDR3 region: CASSASGRIDEQYF. In DNA form, the CDR3 reads TGCGCCAGCAGTGCTAGCGGGAGAATCGACGAGCAGTACTTC.

In the case of this clonotype: Given a much more abundant clone one base away, this may be a read error. The genes are TRBV7-9 and TRBJ1-1; 7 bases fit TRBD1. Germline V CDR1 and CDR2: SEHNR, FQNEAQ (reference sequence). Unmatched junction bases numbered 11, after V lost 7 bases and J lost 6 bases. CDR3 length: 14 amino acids. The CDR3 spells CASIPLQGSAEAFF. The DNA of the CDR3 is TGTGCCAGCATTCCTCTACAGGGGAGCGCTGAAGCTTTCTTT.

For this clonotype: Lacking the conserved final phenylalanine or tryptophan, this CDR3 likely reflects a read error. V gene TRBV11-2 combines with J gene TRBJ1-2; perhaps TRBD1 as D (6 bases). Germline V gives CDR1 SGHAT, CDR2 FQNNGV. The CDR3 is 15 residues long. V was cut by 1 base and J by 2 bases, with 11 bases left in between. CDR3 residues: CASSLAPGANYGYTL. CDR3 in DNA: TGTGCCAGCAGCTTAGCCCCGGGGGCCAACTATGGCTACACCTTA.

In regard to this clonotype: One end of the junction is discordant with germline, which a read error may explain. The chain uses TRBV11-2 and TRBJ2-4; a weak D match, TRBD1 (6 bases). This CDR3 is built from 15 residues. Germline V gene data show CDR1 as SGHAT and CDR2 as FQNNGV. The CDR3: CASSLAQGWAYIQYF. In DNA form, the CDR3 reads TGTGCCAGCAGTTTAGCACAGGGATGGGCCTACATTCAGTACTTC.

This clonotype came up once. With a much larger clone just one base away, this may be a read error. The rearrangement uses TRBV5-4 and TRBJ2-3; TRBD2 agrees at 11 bases. The CDR3 covers 18 residues. CDR1 is SGHNT and CDR2 is YYREEE in the germline V gene (reference sequence). J was trimmed by 5 bases and V by 4 bases; bases with no gene match: 15. This chain's CDR3 is CASSQGLAVVRALDTQYF. For the CDR3, the DNA is TGTGCCAGCAGCCAGGGACTAGCGGTCGTGAGGGCTCTAGATACGCAGTATTTT.

In regard to this clonotype: One junction end does not reproduce the germline sequence, and a read error may be involved. The rearrangement joins TRBV7-9 to TRBJ2-7; D assignment may be TRBD1 or TRBD2 (5 bases each). Per germline, CDR1 SEHNR and CDR2 FQNEAQ (reference sequence). This CDR3 is built from 15 residues. The CDR3 is CASSLAGGSTYEQCF. CDR3 bases: TGTGCCAGCAGCTTAGCTGGGGGTTCCACCTACGAGCAGTGCTTC.

In this sample, this clonotype turned up many times. The chain joins TRBV6-5 to TRBJ1-6; D gene uncertain. The CDR3 loop spans 13 amino acids. Germline loops: CDR1 MNHEY, CDR2 SVGAGI. Deletions cut 6 bases from V and 8 bases from J, with 11 bases between. The CDR3 bases are TGTGCCAGCAGACTCACCGGGGATTCACCCCTCCACTTT. Translation: CASRLTGDSPLHF.

This clonotype has more than one count but fewer than ten. The rearrangement links TRBV20-1 to TRBJ2-1; 11 bases fit TRBD2. This CDR3 has 12 amino acids. Germline V lookup: CDR1 DFQATT, CDR2 SNEGSKA (reference sequence). Trimming took 5 bases from V and 9 from J; bases not matched to a gene: 3. The CDR3 DNA reads as TGCAGTGCTCCCGGGACTAGCGGTGAGCAGTTCTTC. Translating gives CSAPGTSGEQFF.

This clonotype has only one observation. With a much larger clone just one base away, this may be a read error. This chain uses TRBV14 with TRBJ2-7; the match to TRBD1 covers 8 bases. This CDR3 is 15 amino acids long. The germline gives CDR1 SGHDN, CDR2 FVKESK. Here the CDR3 reads CASSSGTGRTYEHYF. The CDR3 DNA follows: TGTGCCAGCAGCTCCGGGACAGGACGTACCTACGAGCATTACTTC.

This clonotype has just one count. At one end the junction does not follow the germline gene, possibly because of a read error. The chain has TRBV29-1 and TRBJ2-5; D may match TRBD1 or TRBD2 (5 bases each). There are 11 residues in the CDR3. The germline gives CDR1 SQVTM, CDR2 ANQGSEA. CDR3 nucleotide sequence: TGCAGCGTGGGCAATATCGGGACCCTGTACTTC. Protein sequence: CSVGNIGTLYF. The variable domain in full, completed from reference TRBV29-1 and TRBJ2-5, reads SAVISQKPSRDICQRGTSLTIQCQVDSQVTMMFWYRQQPGQSLTLIATANQGSEATYESGFVIDKFPISRPNLTFSTLTVSNMSPEDSSIYLCSVGNIGTLYFGPGTRLLVL.

There are many counts of this clonotype. The J gene is TRBJ2-7, the V gene TRBV12-3 or TRBV12-4, with TRBD2 as a possible D gene (6 bases). V was cut by 6 bases and J by 4 bases, with 10 bases left in between. This CDR3 region has 12 residues. CDR3 DNA: TGTGCCAGCAGACGAGGGACTTACGAGCAGTACTTC. This gives the protein CASRRGTYEQYF.

V usage is TRBV11-2 and J usage is TRBJ2-1; 12 bases match TRBD2. Germline V gene lookup returns CDR1 SGHAT and CDR2 FQNNGV. The CDR3 loop spans 13 amino acids. J lost 10 bases, V lost 9 bases, and 7 bases had no gene match. As DNA, the CDR3 is TGTGCCAGTGGCCGGACTAGCGGGGCAGAGCAGTTCTTC. It specifies CASGRTSGAEQFF.

With regard to this clonotype: A read error is possible here, since a much larger clone lies one base away. The chain employs TRBV16 and TRBJ1-5; D gene unclear. Germline CDR1 KGHSY, CDR2 FQNENV. The CDR3 covers 12 residues. Trimming removed 10 bases from V and 5 bases from J, with 12 bases in between. The CDR3 region is CANSHQYQPQHF. In DNA, the CDR3 is TGTGCCAACAGTCACCAATATCAGCCCCAGCATTTT.

This clonotype was seen many times. The rearrangement links TRBV4-1 to TRBJ2-7; D remains unclear. Looked up from germline, CDR1 is MGHRA and CDR2 is YSYEKL. The CDR3 has 13 amino acids. Trimming shortened V by 3 bases and J by 0 bases, and 6 bases separated the two germline ends. The CDR3 spells CASSQEISYEQYF. CDR3 coding DNA: TGCGCCAGCAGCCAGGAAATCTCCTACGAGCAGTACTTC.

To note about this clonotype: One end of the junction does not line up with germline, which may come from a read error. The chain carries TRBV11-2 and TRBJ2-5; 10 bases fit TRBD2. The CDR3 is made up of 14 amino acids. Per germline, CDR1 SGHAT and CDR2 FQNNGV. CDR3 amino acids: CASSLDPGTSERVF. Written as DNA, the CDR3 is TGTGCCAGCAGCTTAGACCCCGGGACTAGCGAGAGGGTATTC.

The sample holds many counts of this clonotype. The chain couples TRBV29-1 to TRBJ2-1; D may be TRBD2 (7 bases). V was pared by 5 bases and J by 3 bases, with 17 bases between. Germline values: CDR1 SQVTM, CDR2 ANQGSEA. This CDR3 has 15 residues. This CDR3 reads CSVRRGTTIYNEQFF. Here the CDR3 DNA reads TGCAGCGTTCGTAGGGGGACTACCATCTACAATGAGCAGTTCTTC.

The chain couples TRBV5-1 to TRBJ2-2; a weak D match, TRBD1 (8 bases). The V end was cut by 4 bases, the J end by 7 bases, with 20 bases between. Germline CDR1 reads SGHRS; CDR2 reads YFSETQ. The CDR3 is 16 amino acids. The CDR3 DNA follows: TGCGCCAGCAGCCGAGGATTTACAGGGGGGGACGGGGAGCTGTTTTTT. Translating it yields CASSRGFTGGDGELFF.

As for this clonotype: At one of its ends the junction is not consistent with the germline gene, which may arise from a read error. The J gene is TRBJ2-6, the V gene TRBV11-1; D possibly corresponds to TRBD1 (5 bases). The germline CDR1 and CDR2 sequences are SGHAT and FQDESV (reference sequence). The CDR3 consists of 15 residues. The CDR3 here is CASSLGRAGANVLSF. The CDR3 bases are TGTGCCAGCAGCTTGGGTCGAGCTGGGGCCAACGTCCTGAGTTTC.

This clonotype was seen a handful of times. This chain connects TRBV4-1 to TRBJ2-7; a weak D match, TRBD1 (5 bases). CDR3 length equals 14 residues. Trimming took 4 bases from V and 5 from J, leaving 15 bases between them. CDR1 is MGHRA, CDR2 YSYEKL, per germline. The CDR3 DNA follows: TGCGCCAGCAGCCTCCTAGGGGTAGGGGACGAGCAGTACTTC. Protein: CASSLLGVGDEQYF.

The V gene is TRBV7-9, the J gene TRBJ2-3; 7 bases align to TRBD1. Germline CDR1 reads SEHNR; CDR2 reads FQNEAQ (reference sequence). V trimming: 4 bases; J trimming: 4 bases; junction bases outside the gene matches: 8. The length of the CDR3 is 15 residues. CDR3 sequence reads: CASSSRQGLADTQYF. The CDR3 DNA reads TGTGCCAGCAGCTCCAGACAGGGCCTCGCAGATACGCAGTATTTT.

In this sample, this clonotype turned up once. This may arise from a read error, as a much more abundant clone is one base away. The CDR3 does not end in the conserved phenylalanine or tryptophan, so this is likely a read error. The chain employs TRBV12-5 and TRBJ1-2; TRBD1 is a possible D gene (5 bases). V was cut by 6 bases and J by 8 bases, with 16 bases left in between. This CDR3 is built from 13 residues. Germline CDR1 LGHNT, CDR2 FRNRAP. The CDR3 protein is CASGTGTAPGYTL. The CDR3 bases are TGTGCTAGTGGCACTGGGACGGCGCCAGGCTACACCCTC.

For this clonotype: Since the CDR3 does not end with the conserved phenylalanine or tryptophan, this likely comes from a read error. It is unclear where the CDR3 begins or ends on the DNA, so no DNA is shown, and the CDR3 is as TCRdb lists it. The chain uses TRBV29-1 and TRBJ2-3; the table assigns TRBD2, which was not confirmed against the DNA. CDR1 and CDR2 from the germline V gene are SQVTM and ANQGSEA. Termini included, the CDR3 measures 10 amino acids. CDR3 sequence: CSTRAGTQYL.

This clonotype showed up just a few times. The rearrangement joins TRBV28 to TRBJ2-1, with a possible D match to TRBD1 (7 bases). The ends were cut back, 8 bases at V and 15 bases at J, with 26 bases in the middle. The V gene's germline CDR1 is MDHEN and CDR2 SYDVKM. The CDR3 covers 14 residues. The CDR3 here is CASRGGGSAGALFF. The CDR3 DNA sequence: TGTGCCAGCCGAGGAGGGGGCTCGGCTGGGGCGCTGTTCTTC.

Comments on this clonotype: At one of its ends the junction is not consistent with the germline gene, which may arise from a read error. V and J are TRBV11-2 and TRBJ2-3; 8 positions agree with TRBD2. Germline CDR1 is SGHAT and CDR2 is FQNNGV. CDR3 length: 16 residues. The CDR3 protein is CASKSFPAGEADTHYF. The CDR3 DNA is TGTGCCAGCAAGTCGTTCCCAGCGGGAGAGGCAGATACGCATTATTTT.

Many counts were recorded for this clonotype. This chain links TRBV5-6 with TRBJ2-5; D remains unclear. With 4 bases removed from V and 4 bases from J, the gap between germline ends came to 8 bases. Germline V gene lookup returns CDR1 SGHDT and CDR2 YYEEEE. The CDR3 consists of 12 residues. CDR3 sequence: CASSLPSETQYF. CDR3 DNA sequence: TGTGCCAGCAGCCTACCGTCAGAGACCCAGTACTTC.